A single sample gave rise to the 5 T cell receptor beta chains below, sequenced in a study of T cell responses to AZD1222 COVID-19 vaccine. The method was immunoSEQ multiplex PCR; TCRdb's version includes in-frame clones alone and lacks a portion of them. The sample has roughly 120,000 clones; approximately 84% are singletons. The specimen comprised peripheral blood, sampled on day 0 of AZD1222 vaccination. Receptor source: an adult in good health.

The V call is TRBV7-9, the J call TRBJ2-6; D is perhaps TRBD1 or TRBD2 (5 bases each). V was shortened by 5 bases and J by 0 bases, with 20 bases between the two germline ends. Germline-derived CDR1 and CDR2 are SEHNR and FQNEAQ (reference sequence). The CDR3 contains 19 residues. CDR3 DNA: TGTGCCAGCAGCCCAGGACGGGGACGACCCAGCTCTGGGGCCAACGTCCTGACTTTC. Amino acids: CASSPGRGRPSSGANVLTF.

The count of this clone is one. This CDR3 is CASSSNSYADYNEQFF. CDR3 nucleotide sequence: TGTGCCAGCAGCTCTAACAGCTACGCCGATTACAATGAGCAGTTCTTC. The chain joins TRBV7-9 to TRBJ2-1; D gene unclear. Germline V CDR1 and CDR2: SEHNR, FQNEAQ (reference sequence). V gave up 4 bases and J gave up 4 bases, with 17 bases separating them. The CDR3 extends over 16 amino acids.

The chain employs TRBV5-6 and TRBJ1-6, with no clear D. The CDR3 covers 16 residues. The ends were cut back, 0 bases at V and 8 bases at J, with 15 bases in the middle. Germline CDR1 reads SGHDT; CDR2 reads YYEEEE. CDR3 nucleotide sequence: TGTGCCAGCAGCTTGGCCCAGTGGCTGAACCATTCACCCCTCCACTTT. Protein sequence: CASSLAQWLNHSPLHF.

The rearrangement uses TRBV21-1 and TRBJ1-2; the listed D gene, TRBD1, was not tested against the DNA. TRBV21-1 has pseudogene status. The length of the CDR3 is 13 residues. CDR3 DNA sequence: TGTGCCAGCAGCAAAGAGGTGGGACAGCTCGGCACCTTC. This translates into CASSKEVGQLGTF.

This clone was detected once. This chain links TRBV19 with TRBJ2-2; D not certain. CDR3 length: 14 amino acids. Germline values: CDR1 LNHDA, CDR2 SQIVND (reference sequence). Trimming shortened V by 7 bases and J by 6 bases, and 15 bases separated the two germline ends. The CDR3 region is CASTAWSDPGELFF. CDR3 nucleotides: TGTGCCAGTACCGCTTGGTCCGACCCCGGGGAGCTGTTTTTT.